Listed here are 10 T cell receptor beta chains from one sample, sequenced in a study of control samples from healthy donors and cancer patients. Generated by immunoSEQ multiplex PCR, the TCRdb table keeps only in-frame clones and is missing some. This repertoire shows about 110,000 clones, almost 85% found once; its top ten account for 5% to 8.5%. Sequencing used blood. All receptors derive from a young man in good health.

The chain couples TRBV6-2 or TRBV6-3 to TRBJ2-7; 7 nucleotides match TRBD1. CDR3 length: 12 amino acids. V was clipped by 6 bases and J by 11 bases; unmatched bases: 10. In germline, CDR1 is MNHEY, CDR2 SVGEGT. CDR3 sequence (DNA): TGTGCCAGCAGCCCACCAACCGGACAGGAGTACGTC. Translated: CASSPPTGQEYV.

The rearrangement uses TRBV19 and TRBJ1-5, with D perhaps TRBD1 (6 bases). Germline CDR1 and CDR2: LNHDA and SQIVND (reference sequence). CDR3 length: 16 amino acids. V lost 3 bases and J lost 3, with 15 bases in between. CDR3 DNA sequence: TGTGCCAGTAGTATTCAAATGACAGGCCCCAATCAGCCCCAGCATTTT. This gives the protein CASSIQMTGPNQPQHF.

This rearrangement joins TRBV29-1 to TRBJ1-2; perhaps TRBD1 as D (6 bases). This CDR3 is built from 13 residues. The germline V and J ends were trimmed by 7 bases and 4 bases, with 16 bases remaining between them. Germline-derived CDR1 and CDR2 are SQVTM and ANQGSEA. The CDR3: CSARPQGGYGYTF. The CDR3, as DNA: TGCAGCGCCCGACCACAGGGAGGCTATGGCTACACCTTC.

The chain joins TRBV5-1 to TRBJ2-6; tentatively, D is TRBD1 or TRBD2 (5 bases each). This CDR3 has 18 amino acids. Trimming shortened V by 4 bases and J by 4 bases, and 21 bases separated the two germline ends. CDR1 and CDR2 from the germline V gene are SGHRS and YFSETQ. Written as DNA, the CDR3 is TGCGCCAGCAGCCTTAAAGGGTCGTCGGGGCCCGGGGCCAACGTCCTGACTTTC. Translated: CASSLKGSSGPGANVLTF.

This chain uses TRBV28 with TRBJ1-4, with D perhaps TRBD1 (5 bases). The germline CDR1 and CDR2 sequences are MDHEN and SYDVKM. Trimming left V 6 bases short and J 2 bases short, with 28 bases between. The CDR3 runs to 20 residues. The CDR3 coding sequence is TGTGCCAGCAGCCCGAGACGAGACCTCACCGGGACTGAGACTAATGAAAAACTGTTTTTT. This codes for CASSPRRDLTGTETNEKLFF.

This chain uses TRBV10-3 with TRBJ1-2; D is undetermined. The germline gives CDR1 ENHRY, CDR2 SYGVKD. Trimming pared 3 bases from V and 7 bases from J, leaving 6 bases between. This CDR3 has 11 residues. The CDR3 region is CAISDKGGYTF. The CDR3 region has the DNA TGTGCCATCAGTGATAAGGGTGGCTACACCTTC.

The rearrangement uses TRBV7-6 and TRBJ2-2, with D possibly called TRBD1 or TRBD2 (5 bases each). Looked up from germline, CDR1 is SGHVS and CDR2 is FNYEAQ. The V and J ends lost 4 bases and 0 bases respectively, with 12 bases between them. The CDR3 loop spans 16 amino acids. In DNA form, the CDR3 reads TGTGCCAGCAGCTCCATCCGGGGCGCGAACACCGGGGAGCTGTTTTTT. It translates to CASSSIRGANTGELFF.

This chain joins TRBV5-5 and TRBJ2-6, with D maybe TRBD2 (6 bases). Germline V lookup: CDR1 SGHKS, CDR2 YYEKEE (reference sequence). Trimming removed 4 bases from V and 0 bases from J, with 14 bases in between. The CDR3 totals 17 residues. CDR3 amino acids: CASSRGLMSSGANVLTF. CDR3 DNA: TGTGCCAGCAGCCGGGGACTCATGAGCTCTGGGGCCAACGTCCTGACTTTC.

This clone has more than one count but fewer than ten. V usage is TRBV2 and J usage is TRBJ2-3, with 7 bases matching TRBD1. With V trimmed by 6 bases and J by 2 bases, 5 bases remained unmatched. This CDR3 is 14 amino acids long. Germline values: CDR1 SNHLY, CDR2 FYNNEI. CDR3 in amino acids: CASRGTELTDTQYF. The CDR3 DNA sequence: TGTGCCAGCAGGGGGACAGAGCTCACAGATACGCAGTATTTT.

This chain links TRBV6-5 with TRBJ1-1; D is possibly TRBD1 (5 bases). The CDR3 runs to 14 residues. Germline CDR1 MNHEY, CDR2 SVGAGI. Trimming removed 7 bases at V and 3 bases at J, with 15 bases between. The DNA for the CDR3 is TGTGCCAGCATGGAGTGGGCGGGGCACACTGAAGCTTTCTTT. This codes for CASMEWAGHTEAFF.